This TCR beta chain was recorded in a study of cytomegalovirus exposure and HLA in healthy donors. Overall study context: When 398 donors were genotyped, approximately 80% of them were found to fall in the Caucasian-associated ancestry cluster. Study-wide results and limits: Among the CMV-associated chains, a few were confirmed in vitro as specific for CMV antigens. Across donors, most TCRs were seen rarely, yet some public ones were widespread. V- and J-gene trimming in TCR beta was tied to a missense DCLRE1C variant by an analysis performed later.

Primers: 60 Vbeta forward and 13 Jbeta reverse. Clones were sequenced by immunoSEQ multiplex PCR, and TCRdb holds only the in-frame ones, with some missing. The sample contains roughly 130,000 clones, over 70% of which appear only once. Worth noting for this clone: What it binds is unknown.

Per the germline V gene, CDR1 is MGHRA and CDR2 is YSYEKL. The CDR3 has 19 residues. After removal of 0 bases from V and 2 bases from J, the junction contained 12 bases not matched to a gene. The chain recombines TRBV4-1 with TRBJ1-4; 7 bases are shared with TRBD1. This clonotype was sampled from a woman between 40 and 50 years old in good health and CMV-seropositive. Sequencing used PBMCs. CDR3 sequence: CASSQEKARGRLTNEKLFF. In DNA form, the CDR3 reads TGCGCCAGCAGCCAAGAAAAGGCCAGGGGGAGGTTGACTAATGAAAAACTGTTTTTT.